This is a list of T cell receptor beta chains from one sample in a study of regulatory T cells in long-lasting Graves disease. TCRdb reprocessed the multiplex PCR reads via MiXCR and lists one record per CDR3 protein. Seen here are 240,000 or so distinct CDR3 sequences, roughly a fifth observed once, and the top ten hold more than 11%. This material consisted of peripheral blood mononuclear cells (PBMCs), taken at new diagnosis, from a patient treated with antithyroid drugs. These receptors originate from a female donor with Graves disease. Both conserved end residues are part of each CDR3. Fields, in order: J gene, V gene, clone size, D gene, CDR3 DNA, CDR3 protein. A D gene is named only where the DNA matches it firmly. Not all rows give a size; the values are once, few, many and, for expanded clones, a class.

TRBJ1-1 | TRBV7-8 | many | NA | TGTGCCAGCAGCTTCGGGACGGGTCTGAACACTGAAGCTTTCTTT | CASSFGTGLNTEAFF
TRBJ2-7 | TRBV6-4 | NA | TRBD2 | TGTGCCAGCAGAATGCTAGCGGGAGGGCCGTACGAGCAGTACTTC | CASRMLAGGPYEQYF
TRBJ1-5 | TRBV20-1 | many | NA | TGCAGTGCAAACGAGCTAGGATCCAGGGTAAATCAGCCCCAGCATTTT | CSANELGSRVNQPQHF
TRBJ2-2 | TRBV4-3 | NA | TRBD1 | TGCGCCAGTAAAACAGGGGCGGGTACCGGGGAGCTGTTTTTT | CASKTGAGTGELFF
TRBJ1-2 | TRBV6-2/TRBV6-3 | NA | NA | TGTGCCAGCAGTTGGGGACAAAACTATGGCTACACCTTC | CASSWGQNYGYTF
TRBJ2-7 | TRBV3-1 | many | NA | TGTGCCAGCAGCCAAGTTAGCTACGAGCAGTACTTC | CASSQVSYEQYF
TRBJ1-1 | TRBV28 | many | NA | TGTGCCAGCGGGGAAATACTGAACACTGAAGCTTTCTTT | CASGEILNTEAFF
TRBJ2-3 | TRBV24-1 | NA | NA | TGTGCCACCAGTGCTTCCCTCGCGGGTTCGGGTCCCGATACGCAGTATTTT | CATSASLAGSGPDTQYF
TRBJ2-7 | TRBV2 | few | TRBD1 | TGTGCCAGCAGGAAGGGACAGGGGGCCTACGAGCAGTACTTC | CASRKGQGAYEQYF
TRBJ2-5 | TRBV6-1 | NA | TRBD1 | TGTGCCAGCAGCTGGCCCTGGACAGGGGGCCGTGAGACCCAGTACTTC | CASSWPWTGGRETQYF
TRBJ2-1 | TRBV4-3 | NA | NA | TGCGCCAGCAGCCAAGATCGGGGCCTCAATGAGCAGTTCTTC | CASSQDRGLNEQFF
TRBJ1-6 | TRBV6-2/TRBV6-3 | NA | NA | TGTGCCAGCAAGGACGGAGTGAGCTCCTATAATTCACCCCTCCACTTT | CASKDGVSSYNSPLHF
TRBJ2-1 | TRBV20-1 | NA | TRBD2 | TGCAGTGCCAGAGGACTAGCGGCCTCCTACAATGAGCAGTTCTTC | CSARGLAASYNEQFF
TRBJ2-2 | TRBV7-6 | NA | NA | TGTGCCAGCAGACAGCAACAGGGAAGAACCGGGGAGCTGTTTTTT | CASRQQQGRTGELFF
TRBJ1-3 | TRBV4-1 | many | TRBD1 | TGCGCCAGCAGCCTCGGACAGGGGGTCCTAAGCACCATATATTTT | CASSLGQGVLSTIYF